This T cell receptor beta chain was identified during a study of identical twins listed by TCRdb under 2016. Regarding the complete study: To test whether fetal clonotypes persist, the study used deep sequencing on TCR alpha and beta repertoires from monozygotic twins, unrelated adults of various ages, and cord blood. To rule out contamination, the twin experiments were replicated at different times with different library preparation protocols. General study outcomes and caveats: Because the same donors could not be followed over many years, the conclusions depended on cross-sectional statistical analysis. Compared with coincidental sharing between unrelated individuals, out-of-frame TCR alpha sequences shared between twins had an excess of sequences with low generation probability. In monozygotic twins, out-of-frame TCR alpha sharing was systematically underestimated by recombination models, although the models agreed with sharing between unrelated individuals. The excess sharing between twins in beta out-of-frame sequences was weaker because fewer shared sequences reduced the signal-to-noise ratio. Abundant cord blood beta clonotypes had fewer insertions, young adult naive repertoires showed a similar but weaker trend, and memory repertoires showed no such trend. Zero-insertion analyses could be partly confounded by invariant T cells such as MAIT and iNKT, although diverse VJ usage argued against such confounding for most clonotypes.

The library was produced with 5' RACE. The instrument was an Illumina HiSeq 2000. A universal primer binding site was introduced by template switching, and a unique molecular identifier was present in the final cDNA, enabling accurate counting of TCR cDNA molecules. First-strand cDNA for TCR alpha and beta chains was synthesized from specific primers in the conserved constant-segment region. Each cDNA library was double barcoded, with a SMART-Mk sample barcode plus Illumina barcodes, to control for contamination. TruSeq adapter sequences and Illumina sample barcodes were added in two successive PCR steps. TCR alpha and beta cDNA libraries were sequenced on the Illumina HiSeq platform with custom primers. In the source study's methods: MiGEC was used to process raw reads and extract unique molecular identifiers, and MiXCR was used to find CDR3 positions. Recombination models were inferred per individual with the repgenHMM and IGoR tools using an EM algorithm. The analysis of shared clonotypes was done with the tcR package in R, with sharing normalized by the product of cloneset sizes. Out-of-frame nonproductive sequences were analyzed to study raw recombination free of thymic and clonal selection effects. TCRdb reran the public reads through fastp at Q25 and MiXCR, keeping productive beta chains. Rows with one shared CDR3 protein collapse into an entry with the most common genes and DNA. None of the V and J calls come from the authors' own analysis; TCRdb made them. For this sample there are 410,000 or so distinct CDR3 sequences; roughly 18% appear just once. The biggest ten clones account for more than 10% of the sample.

Every donor in the study was a healthy Caucasian. Three unrelated non-twin adults were also sequenced: a male aged 18 to 30, a male aged 50 to 60 and a female aged 50 to 60. Using Miltenyi CD45RO+ enrichment and human naive T-cell isolation kits, memory (CD45RO+) and naive T cells were isolated from PBMC. A few counts support this clonotype. Its specific antigen is unknown. Nothing much larger sits one base from this clone, and base qualities are not available. The TCR sequence derives from a man aged 45-65 years in good health. What was sequenced was naive T cells sorted from blood. The cell subset or site label for this specimen denotes: cells isolated with a human naive T-cell isolation kit.

In nucleotide form, the sequence is TGCAGTGCTACCGGGACTAGCGGGGGGACCACAGATACGCAGTATTTT. This sequence encodes CSATGTSGGTTDTQYF. The chain links TRBV20-1 with TRBJ2-3; TRBD2 fits 15 bases in the junction. Trimming takes 4 bases off V and 2 bases off J; junction bases not matched to a gene: 4. Inclusive of the bounding cysteine and phenylalanine, the CDR3 is 16 residues long. Just CDR3 DNA is preserved here, 48 bases in frame from base 1. For CDR1 and CDR2, the germline V gene (reference sequence) lists DFQATT and SNEGSKA.